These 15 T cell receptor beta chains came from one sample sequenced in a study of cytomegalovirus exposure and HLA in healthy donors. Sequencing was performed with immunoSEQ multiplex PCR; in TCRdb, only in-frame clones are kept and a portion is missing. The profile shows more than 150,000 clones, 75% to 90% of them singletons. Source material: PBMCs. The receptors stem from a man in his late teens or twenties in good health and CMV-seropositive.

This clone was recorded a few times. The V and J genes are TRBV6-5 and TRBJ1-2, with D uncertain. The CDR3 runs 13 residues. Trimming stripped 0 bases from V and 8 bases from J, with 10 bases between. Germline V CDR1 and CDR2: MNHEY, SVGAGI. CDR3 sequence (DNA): TGTGCCAGCAGTTACTCTTGGAGTTTGGGCTACACCTTC. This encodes CASSYSWSLGYTF.

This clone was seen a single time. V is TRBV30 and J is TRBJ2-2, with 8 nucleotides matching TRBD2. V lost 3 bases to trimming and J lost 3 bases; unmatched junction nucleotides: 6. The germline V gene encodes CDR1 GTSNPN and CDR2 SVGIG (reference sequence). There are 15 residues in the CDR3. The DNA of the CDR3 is TGTGCCTGGAGAGCGGGAGTCGGTGACACCGGGGAGCTGTTTTTT. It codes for CAWRAGVGDTGELFF.

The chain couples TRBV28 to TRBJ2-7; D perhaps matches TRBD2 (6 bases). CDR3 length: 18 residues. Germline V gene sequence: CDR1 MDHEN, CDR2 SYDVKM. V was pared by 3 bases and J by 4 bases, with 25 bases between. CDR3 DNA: TGTGCCAGCAGTTTTGATCTAGGGAAACCCCTAGGGAGGTACGAGCAGTACTTC. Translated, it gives CASSFDLGKPLGRYEQYF.

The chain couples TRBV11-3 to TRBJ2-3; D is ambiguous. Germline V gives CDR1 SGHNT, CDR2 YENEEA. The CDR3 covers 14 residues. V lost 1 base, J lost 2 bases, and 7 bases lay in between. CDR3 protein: CASSLGGDTDTQYF. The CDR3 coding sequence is TGTGCCAGCAGCTTAGGCGGAGACACAGATACGCAGTATTTT.

CDR3 nucleotide sequence: TGCGCCAGCAGCCAAGATAGAGATAGCTCCTACGAGCAGTACTTC. This sequence encodes CASSQDRDSSYEQYF. The chain combines TRBV4-1 with TRBJ2-7; no clear D. V was cut by 0 bases and J by 0 bases, with 9 bases left in between. This CDR3 comprises 15 residues. CDR1 MGHRA and CDR2 YSYEKL come from the germline V gene.

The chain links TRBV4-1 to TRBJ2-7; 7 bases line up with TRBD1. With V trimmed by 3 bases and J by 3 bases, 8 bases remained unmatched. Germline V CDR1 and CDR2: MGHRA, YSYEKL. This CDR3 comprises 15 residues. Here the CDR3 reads CASSQAGTASYEQYF. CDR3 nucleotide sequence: TGCGCCAGCAGCCAGGCCGGGACAGCAAGCTACGAGCAGTACTTC.

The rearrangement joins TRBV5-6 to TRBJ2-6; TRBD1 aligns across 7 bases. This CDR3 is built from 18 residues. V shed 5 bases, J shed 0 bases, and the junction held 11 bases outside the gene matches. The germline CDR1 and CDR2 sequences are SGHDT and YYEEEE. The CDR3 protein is CASRVSGQILSGANVLTF. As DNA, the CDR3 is TGTGCCAGCAGAGTTTCGGGACAGATCCTCTCTGGGGCCAACGTCCTGACTTTC.

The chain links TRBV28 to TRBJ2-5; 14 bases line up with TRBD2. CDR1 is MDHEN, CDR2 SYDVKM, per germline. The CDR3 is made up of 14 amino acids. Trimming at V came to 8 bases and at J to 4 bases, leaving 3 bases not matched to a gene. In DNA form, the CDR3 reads TGTGCCAGCGAGGGGACTAGCGGGAGAGAGACCCAGTACTTC. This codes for CASEGTSGRETQYF.

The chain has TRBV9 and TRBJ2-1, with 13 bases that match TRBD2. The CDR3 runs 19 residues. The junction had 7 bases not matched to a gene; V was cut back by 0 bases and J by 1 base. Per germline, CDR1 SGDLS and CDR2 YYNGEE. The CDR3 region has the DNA TGTGCCAGCAGCGTAGCCCCAGGACTAGCGGGAGTGTCCTACAATGAGCAGTTCTTC. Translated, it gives CASSVAPGLAGVSYNEQFF.

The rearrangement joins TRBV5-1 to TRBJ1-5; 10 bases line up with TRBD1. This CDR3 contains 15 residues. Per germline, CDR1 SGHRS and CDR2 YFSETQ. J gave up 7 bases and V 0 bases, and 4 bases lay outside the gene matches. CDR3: CASSLDGTGEQPQHF. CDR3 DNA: TGCGCCAGCAGCTTGGATGGGACAGGGGAACAGCCCCAGCATTTT.

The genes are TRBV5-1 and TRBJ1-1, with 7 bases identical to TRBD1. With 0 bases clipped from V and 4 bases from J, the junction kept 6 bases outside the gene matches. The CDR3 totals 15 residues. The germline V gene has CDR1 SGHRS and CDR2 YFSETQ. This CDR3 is CASSLGPAGGTEAFF. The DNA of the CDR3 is TGCGCCAGCAGCTTGGGTCCAGCAGGGGGCACTGAAGCTTTCTTT.

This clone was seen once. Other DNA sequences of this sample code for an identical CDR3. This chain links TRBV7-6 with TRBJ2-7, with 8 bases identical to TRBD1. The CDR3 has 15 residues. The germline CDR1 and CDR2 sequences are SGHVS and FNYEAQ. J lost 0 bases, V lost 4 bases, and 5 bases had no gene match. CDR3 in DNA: TGTGCCAGCAGCTCCGGACAGGGTGGCTCCTACGAGCAGTACTTC. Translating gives CASSSGQGGSYEQYF.

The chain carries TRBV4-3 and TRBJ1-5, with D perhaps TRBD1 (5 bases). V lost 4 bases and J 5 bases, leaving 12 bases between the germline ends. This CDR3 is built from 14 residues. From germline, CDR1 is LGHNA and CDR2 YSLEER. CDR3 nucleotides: TGCGCCAGCAGCCCAACGGCGGGGGATCAGCCCCAGCATTTT. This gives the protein CASSPTAGDQPQHF.

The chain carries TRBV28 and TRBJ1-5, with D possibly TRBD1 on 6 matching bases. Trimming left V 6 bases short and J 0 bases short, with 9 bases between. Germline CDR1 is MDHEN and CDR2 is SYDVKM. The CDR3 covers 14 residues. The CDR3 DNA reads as TGTGCCAGCAGGATGGACAGTAGCAATCAGCCCCAGCATTTT. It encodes CASRMDSSNQPQHF.

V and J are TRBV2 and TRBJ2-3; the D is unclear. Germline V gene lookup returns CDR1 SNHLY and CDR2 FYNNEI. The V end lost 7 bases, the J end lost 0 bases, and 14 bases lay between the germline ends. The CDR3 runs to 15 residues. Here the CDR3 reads CASKSRQYSTDTQYF. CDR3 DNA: TGTGCCAGCAAGTCCAGGCAGTATAGCACAGATACGCAGTATTTT. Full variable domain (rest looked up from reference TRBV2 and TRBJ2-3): EPEVTQTPSHQVTQMGQEVILRCVPISNHLYFYWYRQILGQKVEFLVSFYNNEISEKSEIFDDQFSVERPDGSNFTLKIRSTKLEDSAMYFCASKSRQYSTDTQYFGPGTRLTVL.